This T cell receptor beta chain was sequenced in a study of Ad26.COV2.S vaccination and SARS-CoV-2 variants. Libraries were prepared by immunoSEQ multiplex PCR; TCRdb keeps only in-frame clonotypes and omits some of them. The table records around 450,000 clones, more than 80% of them present only once. Trimming cost V 2 bases and J 1 base, with 24 bases left between them. Germline V gene sequence: CDR1 MNHEY, CDR2 SVGEGT. The CDR3 length is 19 residues. Noted treatment: over 15 received Ad26.COV2.S at low or high dose, single or two shots; about 5 received placebo; per-sample allocation not given. Specimens were obtained on day 63 following the first vaccine or placebo injection.

This specimen was peripheral blood, taken in a trial of Ad26.COV2.S vaccine versus placebo. This chain uses TRBV6-2 or TRBV6-3 with TRBJ2-7, with a possible D match to TRBD1 (6 bases). This clonotype was sampled from a person between 18 and 60 years old who received the Ad26.COV2.S COVID-19 vaccine or a placebo. The CDR3 DNA is TGTGCCAGCAGTTACGTCCGGCAGGGGATGGGACGACAATCCTACGAGCAGTACTTC. It yields the protein CASSYVRQGMGRQSYEQYF.